The 14 T cell receptor beta chains in this list originate from one sample, sequenced in a study of beta chain features in type 1 diabetes. Every isolated RNA sample was fully reverse transcribed, so sequencing captured expressed TCRB transcripts. Clones were read by immunoSEQ multiplex PCR, and TCRdb kept only the in-frame ones, dropping some. Of some 300,000 clones listed, about 7.8% are singletons. Material for sequencing was central memory CD4+ T cells from blood. All receptors derive from a woman between 18 and 29 years old in good health.

This clone was observed a few times. V is TRBV15 and J is TRBJ2-7; 7 positions match TRBD1. J was trimmed by 2 bases and V by 3 bases; bases with no gene match: 4. Germline assignment: CDR1 LNHNV and CDR2 YYDKDF (reference sequence). The CDR3 runs 14 residues. In DNA, the CDR3 is TGTGCCACCAGCAGTGACAGGGACGCCTACGAGCAGTACTTC. Protein sequence: CATSSDRDAYEQYF.

Only a few counts were recorded for this clone. CDR3 nucleotides: TGTGCCAGCAGTGAACACAGGCCTGGTAATTCACCCCTCCACTTT. It encodes CASSEHRPGNSPLHF. The chain recombines TRBV6-1 with TRBJ1-6, with D maybe TRBD1 (5 bases). The CDR3 is 15 residues long. Looked up from germline, CDR1 is MNHNS and CDR2 is SASEGT. The V end was cut by 2 bases, the J end by 6 bases, with 11 bases between.

This clone was seen ten or more times. Written as DNA, the CDR3 is TGCGCCAGCAGCTTGGCGTCGGGGAACGGGGAGCTGTTTTTT. Its protein is CASSLASGNGELFF. J is TRBJ2-2 and V is TRBV5-1; possible D gene TRBD2, 5 bases. V gave up 0 bases and J gave up 7 bases, with 10 bases separating them. The CDR3 has 14 residues. The V gene's germline CDR1 is SGHRS and CDR2 YFSETQ.

This clone has only a few counts. The chain uses TRBV7-2 and TRBJ1-5; D might be TRBD1 (5 bases). Looked up from germline, CDR1 is SGHTA and CDR2 is FQGNSA. This CDR3 is 15 amino acids long. The germline V and J ends were trimmed by 2 bases and 3 bases, with 11 bases remaining between them. This chain's CDR3 is CASSLHGADNQPQHF. The CDR3 nucleotides read TGTGCCAGCAGCTTACACGGGGCGGACAATCAGCCCCAGCATTTT.

The sample holds many counts of this clone. The V call is TRBV7-9, the J call TRBJ1-6; D not certain. This CDR3 region has 14 residues. V gave up 8 bases and J gave up 4 bases, with 12 bases separating them. Germline V gene lookup returns CDR1 SEHNR and CDR2 FQNEAQ (reference sequence). The CDR3 loop is CASGTGDYNSPLHF. In DNA, the CDR3 is TGTGCCAGCGGCACCGGAGATTATAATTCACCCCTCCACTTT.

The chain links TRBV7-6 to TRBJ2-6, with 7 bases identical to TRBD1. Trimming removed 4 bases from V and 3 bases from J; junction bases left unmatched: 9. This CDR3 spans 17 amino acids. From germline, CDR1 is SGHVS and CDR2 FNYEAQ. CDR3 sequence (DNA): TGTGCCAGCAGCTCCGGGACAGCCTTCTTTGGGGCCAACGTCCTGACTTTC. Protein product: CASSSGTAFFGANVLTF. Combining the CDR3 with reference TRBV7-6 and TRBJ2-6 gives the whole variable domain GAGVSQSPRYKVTKRGQDVALRCDPISGHVSLYWYRQALGQGPEFLTYFNYEAQQDKSGLPNDRFSAERPEGSISTLTIQRTEQRDSAMYRCASSSGTAFFGANVLTFGAGSRLTVL.

This chain links TRBV19 with TRBJ2-1; TRBD2 might be the D (6 bases). Germline values: CDR1 LNHDA, CDR2 SQIVND (reference sequence). The CDR3 extends over 12 amino acids. The germline V and J ends were trimmed by 5 bases and 9 bases, with 11 bases remaining between them. The CDR3 nucleotides read TGTGCCAGTAGTGGTTGGGGAGGTGAGCAGTTCTTC. Amino acids: CASSGWGGEQFF.

This clone has a count of ten or more. V gene TRBV27 combines with J gene TRBJ2-5, with TRBD2 matching 16 bases. The CDR3 is 15 residues long. The V and J ends lost 8 bases and 6 bases, in that order; junction bases with no gene match: 6. The germline V gene has CDR1 MNHEY and CDR2 SMNVEV (reference sequence). CDR3 sequence (DNA): TGTGCCAGCCGGGGACTAGCGGGAGGGCTTAAGACCCAGTACTTC. As protein: CASRGLAGGLKTQYF.

The chain couples TRBV27 to TRBJ2-3; 10 bases align to TRBD2. In germline, CDR1 is MNHEY, CDR2 SMNVEV (reference sequence). The CDR3 is 16 residues long. Losses at the gene ends were 5 bases for V and 7 bases for J; bases not matched to a gene: 12. CDR3 region: CASSLRAGGKGNTQYF. CDR3 nucleotides: TGTGCCAGCAGTCTACGAGCGGGGGGGAAGGGAAATACGCAGTATTTT.

This clone was counted a few times. The genes are TRBV7-2 and TRBJ1-1, with 8 positions matching TRBD1. The CDR3 has 16 amino acids. Losses at the gene ends were 5 bases for V and 6 bases for J; bases not matched to a gene: 14. Per germline, CDR1 SGHTA and CDR2 FQGNSA. CDR3 DNA sequence: TGTGCCAGCAGCCATCCTTTTCCGGACAGGGAGCCTGAAGCTTTCTTT. Translation: CASSHPFPDREPEAFF.

In this sample, this clone turned up many times. The J gene is TRBJ1-1, the V gene TRBV28, with D hard to call. This CDR3 spans 11 amino acids. Germline V gene sequence: CDR1 MDHEN, CDR2 SYDVKM. V was pared by 4 bases and J by 8 bases, with 8 bases between. The CDR3 region has the DNA TGTGCCAGCAGTTCCTCGATAGAAGCTTTCTTT. It translates to CASSSSIEAFF.

This clone turned up a few times. The genes are TRBV7-9 and TRBJ1-4; 9 positions match TRBD1. This CDR3 spans 14 amino acids. V lost 7 bases, J lost 6 bases, and 6 bases stayed unmatched. Looked up from germline, CDR1 is SEHNR and CDR2 is FQNEAQ (reference sequence). CDR3 nucleotide sequence: TGTGCCAGCATCCGCGGGACAGGGTATGAAAAACTGTTTTTT. Translated, it gives CASIRGTGYEKLFF.

The sample holds a few counts of this clone. The V and J genes are TRBV19 and TRBJ2-7, with a weak D call TRBD1 (5 bases). Germline values: CDR1 LNHDA, CDR2 SQIVND (reference sequence). The CDR3 is 13 amino acids. The germline V and J ends were trimmed by 2 bases and 5 bases, with 10 bases remaining between them. In nucleotides, the CDR3 is TGTGCCAGTAGTATACAGGGCATCAACGAGCAGTACTTC. It is translated as CASSIQGINEQYF.

This chain joins TRBV7-2 and TRBJ2-5, with TRBD2 as a possible D gene (5 bases). The ends were cut back, 1 base at V and 4 bases at J, with 13 bases in the middle. Per germline, CDR1 SGHTA and CDR2 FQGNSA. The CDR3 length is 15 residues. CDR3 loop: CASSLGGGLGETQYF. In DNA form, the CDR3 reads TGTGCCAGCAGCTTAGGGGGTGGACTTGGAGAGACCCAGTACTTC.